This T cell receptor (beta chain) comes out of a study of blood T cell repertoires in COVID-19. Study context: PBMCs, B-cell-depleted T cells, or T cells were the source of the cDNA or gDNA that made up the material.

Followed longitudinally, the Seattle patients had been enrolled during active infection. Authors' analysis steps: The assay estimated nucleated cells by amplifying reference gene primers. TCRdb's copy holds only in-frame clones and misses some; the assay was immunoSEQ multiplex PCR. V and J calls and clone size are those listed in that table; D and trimming were worked out from the DNA. The profile covers about 300,000 clones, with over 85% appearing a single time and 1.5% to 2% taken by the ten largest. CDR3 length: 13 amino acids. Germline V CDR1 and CDR2: SGHKS, YYEKEE (reference sequence). The trim removed 4 bases at V and 5 bases at J, leaving 3 bases unmatched.

The sample taken for sequencing was peripheral blood. The clonotype was recovered from a woman aged 25 to 39 with COVID-19, enrolled during active disease. J is TRBJ1-5 and V is TRBV5-5, with 7 bases matching TRBD1. This CDR3 reads CASSNTGDQPQHF. For the CDR3, the DNA is TGTGCCAGCAGCAACACAGGGGATCAGCCCCAGCATTTT.